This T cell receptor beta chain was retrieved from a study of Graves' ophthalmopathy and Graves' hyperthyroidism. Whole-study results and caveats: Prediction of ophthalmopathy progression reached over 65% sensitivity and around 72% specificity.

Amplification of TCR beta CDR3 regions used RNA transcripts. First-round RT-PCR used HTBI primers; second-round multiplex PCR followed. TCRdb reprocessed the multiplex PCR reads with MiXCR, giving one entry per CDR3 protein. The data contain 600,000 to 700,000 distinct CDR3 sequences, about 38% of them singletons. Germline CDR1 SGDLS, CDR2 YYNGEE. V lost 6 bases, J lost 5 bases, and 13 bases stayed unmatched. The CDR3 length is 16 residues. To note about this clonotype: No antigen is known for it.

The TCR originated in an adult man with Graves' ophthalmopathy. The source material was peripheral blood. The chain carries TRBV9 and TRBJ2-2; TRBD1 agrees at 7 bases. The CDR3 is CASKGTDRASTGELFF. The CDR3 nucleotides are TGTGCCAGCAAGGGGACCGACAGGGCTTCGACCGGGGAGCTGTTTTTT.